This T cell receptor (beta chain) was sequenced during a study of T cell responses to AZD1222 COVID-19 vaccine. A note on this clone: No antigen is known for it.

Trimming cost V 4 bases and J 6 bases; bases outside gene matches: 15. The length of the CDR3 is 17 residues. Germline CDR1 is LGHDT and CDR2 is YNNKEL (reference sequence). Generated by immunoSEQ multiplex PCR, the TCRdb table keeps only in-frame clones and is missing some. The sample lists 65,000 to 95,000 clones; 65% to 85% were seen once. Study conclusions and caveats: Donors were largely white British and mainly female; clonal diversity was possibly underestimated. The breadth and depth of Spike-specific TCRs increased once two AZD1222 doses had been given.

The chain employs TRBV3-1 (or the pseudogene TRBV3-2) and TRBJ2-3, with 8 nucleotides matching TRBD2. This sequence originates from an adult in good health. Sequencing was performed on peripheral blood, taken on day 0 of AZD1222 vaccination. The CDR3 region has the DNA TGTGCCAGCAGCCCCAGACGAGCGGGAGAGGTCTCCGATACGCAGTATTTT. This sequence encodes CASSPRRAGEVSDTQYF.